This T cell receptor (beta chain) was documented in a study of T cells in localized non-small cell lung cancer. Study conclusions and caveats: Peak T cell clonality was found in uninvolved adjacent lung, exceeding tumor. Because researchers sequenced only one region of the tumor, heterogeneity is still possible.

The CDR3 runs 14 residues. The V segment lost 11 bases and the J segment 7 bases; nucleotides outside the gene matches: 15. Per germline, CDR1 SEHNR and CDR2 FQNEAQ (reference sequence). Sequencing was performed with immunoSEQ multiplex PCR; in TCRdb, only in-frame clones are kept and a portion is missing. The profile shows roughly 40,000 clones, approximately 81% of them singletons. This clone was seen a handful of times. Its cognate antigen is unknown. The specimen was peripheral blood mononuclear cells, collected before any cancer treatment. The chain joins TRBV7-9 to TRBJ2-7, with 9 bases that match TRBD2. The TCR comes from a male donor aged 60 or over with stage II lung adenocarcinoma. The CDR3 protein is CASTPAGGPGEQYF. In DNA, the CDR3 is TGTGCCTCAACGCCGGCGGGAGGGCCGGGGGAGCAGTACTTC.